A selection of T cell receptor beta chains follows, all from one sample in a study of cytomegalovirus exposure and HLA in healthy donors. Produced via immunoSEQ multiplex PCR; TCRdb's table is partial and in-frame only. The sample yields 120,000 or so clones, 50% to 75% seen once. Material: PBMCs. The receptors derive from a woman aged 40 to 50 in good health and CMV-seropositive. Both conserved end residues are part of each CDR3. The D gene is left open where the match is weak. Clone size is shown for a subset of rows, as once, few, many or a class of expanded clone.

abundance,j_gene,v_gene,d_gene,CDR3nt,CDR3aa
once,TRBJ2-7,TRBV30,-,TGTGCCTGGAGTACCTTGGTCAGTGAGCAGTACTTC,CAWSTLVSEQYF
-,TRBJ2-1,TRBV27,-,TGTGCCAGCAGTTTAGTGGGCAGCAATGAGCAGTTCTTC,CASSLVGSNEQFF
few,TRBJ2-1,TRBV9,-,TGTGCCAGCAGCCTCAGTTCCAGGGTTACTGAGCAGTTCTTC,CASSLSSRVTEQFF
-,TRBJ1-1,TRBV2,TRBD1,TGTGCCAGCAGTGGTCAGGGGGCTGAGGCTTTCTTT,CASSGQGAEAFF
once,TRBJ1-1,TRBV9,-,TGTGCCAGCAGCGTAGAGGGGCAGGGGCAAGCTTTCTTT,CASSVEGQGQAFF
-,TRBJ2-5,TRBV14,-,TGTGCCAGCAGCCAAGAAAGACTTCAAGAGACCCAGTACTTC,CASSQERLQETQYF
few,TRBJ2-7,TRBV6-5,-,TGTGCCACCGAGGGGGGGGCGGACTGCGAGCAGTACTTC,CATEGGADCEQYF
few,TRBJ2-4,TRBV29-1,-,TGCAGCGCTTTTGAAAACATTCAGTACTTC,CSAFENIQYF
few,TRBJ2-5,TRBV18,-,TGTGCCAGCTCACCACTGCCAAAAGCGGAGACCCAGTACTTC,CASSPLPKAETQYF
-,TRBJ1-5,TRBV7-9,-,TGTGCCAGCAGTTCCCAGGGAAGCCCTCAGCCCCAGCATTTT,CASSSQGSPQPQHF
-,TRBJ1-5,TRBV5-8,TRBD1,TGTGCCAGCAGCCAGGGGACAGACGGTCAGCCCCAGCATTTT,CASSQGTDGQPQHF
-,TRBJ2-2,TRBV6-5,TRBD1,TGTGCCAGCAGAGATACAGGGGGCACCGGGGAGCTGTTTTTT,CASRDTGGTGELFF
-,TRBJ2-1,TRBV5-6,TRBD2,TGTGCCAGCAGCTTAGACTTCCTAGCGGGAGTAAGGAATGAGCAGTTCTTC,CASSLDFLAGVRNEQFF
-,TRBJ2-7,TRBV6-1,TRBD1,TGTGCCAGCAGCAAGGGACAGGTCTCCTACGAGCAGTACTTC,CASSKGQVSYEQYF
-,TRBJ1-1,TRBV13,TRBD1,TGTGCCAGCAGCTCGGGACAGGGGAACACTGAAGCTTTCTTT,CASSSGQGNTEAFF
-,TRBJ2-3,TRBV4-2,TRBD1,TGTGCCAGCAGCCAAGCGAGAGGGGGCGCAGGCACAGATACGCAGTATTTT,CASSQARGGAGTDTQYF
-,TRBJ2-1,TRBV19,TRBD2,TGTGCCAGTAGTATTTGGACTAGCGTGGGAAATGAGCAGTTCTTC,CASSIWTSVGNEQFF